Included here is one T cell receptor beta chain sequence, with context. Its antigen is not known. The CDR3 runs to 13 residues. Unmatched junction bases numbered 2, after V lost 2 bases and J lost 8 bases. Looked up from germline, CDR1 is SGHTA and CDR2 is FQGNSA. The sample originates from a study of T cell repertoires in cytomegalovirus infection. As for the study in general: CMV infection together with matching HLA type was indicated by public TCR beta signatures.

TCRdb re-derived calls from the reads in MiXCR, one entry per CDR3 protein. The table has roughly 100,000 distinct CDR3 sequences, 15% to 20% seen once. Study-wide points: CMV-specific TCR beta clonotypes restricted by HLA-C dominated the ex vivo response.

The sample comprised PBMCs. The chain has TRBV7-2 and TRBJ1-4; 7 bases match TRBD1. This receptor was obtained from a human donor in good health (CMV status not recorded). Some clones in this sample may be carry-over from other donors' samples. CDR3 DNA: TGTGCCAGCAGCTTAAACAGGGGCGAAAAACTGTTTTTT. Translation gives CASSLNRGEKLFF.